The 17 T cell receptor beta chains presented below share a single source sample, sequenced in a study of T cells in women clearing cervical HPV infection. The protocol was immunoSEQ multiplex PCR, while the TCRdb copy is restricted to in-frame clones and leaves out a portion. The table lists about 24,000 clones, with 5.4% in the top ten. Sequenced sample: blood buffy coat. These receptor sequences come from a woman between 18 and 69 years old with a cervical HPV16 infection that either progressed to CIN3+ or cleared (not recorded which).

Regarding this clone: The read comes to an end 3 residues before the CDR3 does, leaving the germline J gene to fill in the end. The V call is TRBV6-1, the J call TRBJ2-7, with 8 bases lining up with TRBD2. Trimming removed 3 bases from V and 6 bases from J; junction bases left unmatched: 10. Germline loops: CDR1 MNHNS, CDR2 SASEGT. The CDR3 extends over 15 amino acids. This chain's CDR3 is CASSEPGLVGVEQYF. The covered CDR3 bases are TGTGCCAGCAGTGAGCCGGGACTAGTTGGGGTCGAG.

To note about this clone: The CDR3 goes on 3 residues after the read ends, and that part is filled in from the germline J gene. The chain joins TRBV7-9 to TRBJ1-1; D gene uncertain. The CDR3 is made up of 14 amino acids. Germline V lookup: CDR1 SEHNR, CDR2 FQNEAQ (reference sequence). CDR3 residues: CASSPPSGRSEAFF. Partial CDR3 DNA: TGTGCCAGCAGCCCCCCTAGCGGGAGATCGGAG.

For this clone: The CDR3 end is not reached by the read, which stops 3 residues before it; the germline J gene fills it in. The V gene is TRBV11-3, the J gene TRBJ1-2; 9 positions agree with TRBD1. Germline CDR1 reads SGHNT; CDR2 reads YENEEA. The CDR3 length is 15 residues. CDR3 DNA (partial): TGTGCCAGCAGCCCCGGACAGGGGATAACAGATACC. It encodes CASSPGQGITDT. The whole CDR3 sequence is CASSPGQGITDTYTF. The full variable domain, its missing parts supplied by reference TRBV11-3 and TRBJ1-2, is EAGVVQSPRYKIIEKKQPVAFWCNPISGHNTLYWYLQNLGQGPELLIRYENEEAVDDSQLPKDRFSAERLKGVDSTLKIQPAELGDSAVYLCASSPGQGITDTYTFGSGTRLTVV.

A note on this clone: The missing CDR3 end, 3 residues past where the read stops, is filled in from the germline J gene. V and J are TRBV19 and TRBJ1-2; tentative D call: TRBD1 (5 bases). The CDR3 sequence is 15 residues long. The germline V gene has CDR1 LNHDA and CDR2 SQIVND (reference sequence). The CDR3 bases that were read are TGTGCCAGTAGCTCGTCCGGGACTAGGGGCGATGAC. It codes for CASSSSGTRGDD. The whole CDR3 protein reads CASSSSGTRGDDYTF.

About this clone itself: Read sequence stops 3 residues before the CDR3 end, and the germline J gene provides the missing end. The rearrangement joins TRBV19 to TRBJ1-1; TRBD1 matches 7 bases. The CDR3 length is 11 residues. CDR1 LNHDA and CDR2 SQIVND come from the germline V gene (reference sequence). The sequenced part of the CDR3 DNA is TGTGCCAGTGCCCGGGACAGCCAA. Translation gives CASARDSQ. The full CDR3 protein reads CASARDSQAFF.

As for this clone: Read data end 3 residues before the CDR3 end; the end is taken from the germline J gene. This chain joins TRBV20-1 and TRBJ1-6; TRBD1 is a possible D gene (5 bases). Trimming cost V 0 bases and J 0 bases, with 27 bases left between them. CDR1 DFQATT and CDR2 SNEGSKA come from the germline V gene (reference sequence). The CDR3 is made up of 22 amino acids. CDR3 bases read: TGCAGTGCTAGAGATTATCTCTCGACAGAACCAGAGAAGAGCTCCTATAATTCACCC. It translates to CSARDYLSTEPEKSSYNSP. The whole CDR3 sequence reads CSARDYLSTEPEKSSYNSPLHF.

Remarks on this clone: The DNA ends 3 residues before the CDR3 does, and the rest of the CDR3 is filled in from the germline J gene. The chain joins TRBV2 to TRBJ2-7; perhaps TRBD1 as D (6 bases). In germline, CDR1 is SNHLY, CDR2 FYNNEI. V was trimmed by 4 bases and J by 4 bases, leaving 11 bases between them. The CDR3 is 13 amino acids. The CDR3 DNA, read in part, is TGTGCCAGCAGTGGACAGGTATGGTACGAG. Residues: CASSGQVWYE. Given in full, the CDR3 is CASSGQVWYEQYF.

Concerning this clone itself: Read coverage stops 3 residues before the CDR3 terminus; the germline J gene supplies the remainder. The chain is built from TRBV18 and TRBJ2-7, with D possibly TRBD1 on 6 matching bases. CDR3 length equals 14 residues. Germline values: CDR1 KGHSH, CDR2 LQKENI. Between the trimmed V and J ends, which lost 4 bases and 3 bases, there was a span of 13 bases. CDR3 protein: CASSRSQGSYEQYF. The sequenced CDR3 bases are TGTGCCAGCTCACGGTCACAGGGAAGCTACGAG.

With regard to this clone: Coverage ceases 3 residues before the CDR3 finishes, and the germline J gene fills in the end. The rearrangement links TRBV5-1 to TRBJ2-7, with 11 positions matching TRBD2. The CDR3 is 16 residues long. V lost 3 bases, J lost 5 bases, and 10 bases stayed unmatched. Germline values: CDR1 SGHRS, CDR2 YFSETQ. The CDR3 DNA, read in part, is TGCGCCAGCAGCTCGTCCACTAGCGGGAGACTTCACGAG. Its protein is CASSSSTSGRLHE. The full CDR3 protein reads CASSSSTSGRLHEQYF.

With respect to this clone: The read is 3 residues too short to cover the CDR3 end, so that end is filled in from the germline J gene. V usage is TRBV7-2 and J usage is TRBJ2-1; 8 nucleotides agree with TRBD2. The V gene's germline CDR1 is SGHTA and CDR2 FQGNSA. V shed 5 bases, J shed 2 bases, and the junction held 5 bases outside the gene matches. This CDR3 spans 15 amino acids. The chain's CDR3 is CASSLPGGAYNEQFF. Incomplete CDR3 DNA: TGTGCCAGCAGCCTTCCGGGGGGGGCCTACAATGAG.

As concerns this clone: The DNA ends 3 residues before the CDR3 does, and the rest of the CDR3 is filled in from the germline J gene. J is TRBJ1-1 and V is TRBV11-2; D call uncertain. The germline V gene has CDR1 SGHAT and CDR2 FQNNGV. The V and J ends lost 5 bases and 3 bases respectively, with 16 bases between them. The CDR3 contains 15 residues. The CDR3 spells CASSTRSGKYTEAFF. The covered CDR3 bases are TGTGCCAGCAGCACCCGATCGGGTAAATACACTGAA.

In terms of frequency, this clone is medium-sized. The sequence runs out 3 residues before the end of the CDR3; the remainder is reconstructed from the germline J gene. The gene calls are TRBV2 and TRBJ2-1, with D tentatively TRBD1 (5 bases). The CDR3 covers 13 residues. Trimming cost V 5 bases and J 3 bases, with 8 bases left between them. The V gene's germline CDR1 is SNHLY and CDR2 FYNNEI. The CDR3 spells CASSIDSYNEQFF. Partial CDR3 DNA: TGTGCCAGCAGTATTGACAGCTACAATGAG.

Comments on this clone: From the germline J gene comes the end of the CDR3, since the read stops 3 residues before it. The chain carries TRBV29-1 and TRBJ2-2; 7 positions agree with TRBD2. Germline CDR1 is SQVTM and CDR2 is ANQGSEA. V dropped 6 bases and J dropped 0; count of bases not matched to a gene: 1. The CDR3 runs to 13 residues. The part of the CDR3 DNA that was read is TGCAGCGTCGGGGGGTCGAACACCGGGGAG. Translated: CSVGGSNTGE. The full CDR3 reads CSVGGSNTGELFF.

Remarks on this clone: The read terminates 3 residues ahead of where the CDR3 ends, so the germline J gene completes it. V usage is TRBV30 and J usage is TRBJ2-7; 8 bases align to TRBD1. In germline, CDR1 is GTSNPN, CDR2 SVGIG (reference sequence). Trimming at V came to 3 bases and at J to 2 bases, leaving 0 bases not matched to a gene. The CDR3 consists of 12 residues. The CDR3 region is CAWRTGAYEQYF. The CDR3 DNA, read in part, is TGTGCCTGGAGGACAGGGGCCTACGAG.

On this clone itself: The read falls 3 residues short of the CDR3 end, and the missing part is taken from the germline J gene. The rearrangement uses TRBV7-9 and TRBJ1-2; D ambiguous. This CDR3 has 15 amino acids. Per the germline V gene, CDR1 is SEHNR and CDR2 is FQNEAQ (reference sequence). CDR3 amino acids: CASSLSVASGSDYTF. CDR3 DNA (partial): TGTGCCAGCAGCTTAAGCGTAGCTAGCGGCTCTGAC.

As concerns this clone: Coverage ceases 3 residues before the CDR3 finishes, and the germline J gene fills in the end. V is TRBV10-2 and J is TRBJ2-3; a possible D gene is TRBD2 (5 bases). CDR1 is WSHSY, CDR2 SAAADI, per germline. Trimming took off 3 bases at V and 4 bases at J, with 17 bases between the two ends. CDR3 length equals 16 residues. CDR3 amino acids: CASSDTSGGGSDTQYF. The DNA read from the CDR3 is TGCGCCAGCAGTGATACCTCAGGTGGAGGATCAGATACG.

Worth noting for this clone: The missing CDR3 end, 3 residues past where the read stops, is filled in from the germline J gene. The V call is TRBV11-2, the J call TRBJ2-4, with 7 bases matching TRBD2. The CDR3 contains 12 residues. CDR1 is SGHAT and CDR2 is FQNNGV in the germline V gene. Germline trimming cut 5 bases from V and 9 bases from J; bases unmatched to any gene: 4. The CDR3 DNA, read in part, is TGTGCCAGCAGCGCTACGGGGGGCATT. Translated: CASSATGGI. The CDR3 in full is CASSATGGIQYF.